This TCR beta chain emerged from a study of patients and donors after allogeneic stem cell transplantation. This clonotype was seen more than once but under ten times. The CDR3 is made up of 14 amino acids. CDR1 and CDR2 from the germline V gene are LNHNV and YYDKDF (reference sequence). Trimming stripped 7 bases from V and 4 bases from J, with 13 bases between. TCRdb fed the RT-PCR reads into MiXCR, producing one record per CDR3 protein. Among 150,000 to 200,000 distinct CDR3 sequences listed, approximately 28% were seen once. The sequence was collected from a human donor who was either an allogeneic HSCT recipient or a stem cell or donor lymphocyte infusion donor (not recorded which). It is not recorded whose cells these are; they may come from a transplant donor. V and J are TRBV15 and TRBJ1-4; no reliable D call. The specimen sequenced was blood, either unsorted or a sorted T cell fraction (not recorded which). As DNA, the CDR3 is TGTGCCACCAATCTGGGGTTCGGTAATGAAAAACTGTTTTTT. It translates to CATNLGFGNEKLFF.